This T cell receptor (beta chain) appears in the sequencing data of a study of vaccination and CD4 T cells after COVID-19. Study information: Convalescent patients were SARS-CoV-2 positive by nasal swab PCR; fewer than ten mild, one severe. Four females and six males made up the convalescents, with two Hispanic. No peptide, an HIV-1 Nef pool, or a CEFX pool was what each control culture received.

Cultured CD4+ T cells had their DNA profiled by the Oncomine TCR Beta short-read assay. Each CDR3 protein is one row after TCRdb ran MiXCR on the PCR reads. Here the sample spans over 20,000 distinct CDR3 sequences, less than 40% being singletons. This CDR3 is 15 amino acids long. V was cut by 3 bases and J by 6 bases, with 18 bases left in between. The V gene's germline CDR1 is MGHRA and CDR2 YSYEKL. With regard to this clonotype: Its antigen is unidentified.

Overall study findings and caveats: The appearance of a median approximately 85% of reactive clones in convalescent patients occurred only post-vaccination.

Time point denoted: late sampling 161 to 241 days after vaccination in a few convalescent patients. Stated treatment: roughly 10-day PBMC culture with coronavirus spike peptide pools or control peptides (ViraFEST assay). Sequences were derived from CD4+ T cells from blood, cultured in vitro, sampled about 7 months after SARS-CoV-2 vaccination. The TCR sequence derives from a human donor who had recovered from COVID-19. V usage is TRBV4-1 and J usage is TRBJ2-7; tentative D call: TRBD2 (6 bases). The CDR3 bases are TGCGCCAGCAGCCATTTGACTAGTAATATCGGCGAGCAGTACTTC. Amino acid sequence: CASSHLTSNIGEQYF.